The 12 T cell receptor beta chains below were found in one sample sequenced in a study of shared clonotypes between healthy human individuals. Data came from immunoSEQ multiplex PCR; TCRdb stores just in-frame clones and leaves some out. The table lists hundreds of thousands of clones, around 78% of them singletons. The specimen was PBMCs. The source is a woman between 40 and 55 years old in good health. Some clones in this sample may be carry-over from other donors' samples.

The chain employs TRBV11-2 and TRBJ2-1, with a tentative D call TRBD2 (6 bases). The CDR3 runs to 15 residues. V was pared by 5 bases and J by 0 bases, with 11 bases between. The V gene's germline CDR1 is SGHAT and CDR2 FQNNGV. The CDR3 DNA is TGTGCCAGCAGCCTAATAGCGGTCTCCTACAATGAGCAGTTCTTC. Encoded protein: CASSLIAVSYNEQFF. The full variable domain, rest sourced from reference TRBV11-2 and TRBJ2-1, is EAGVAQSPRYKIIEKRQSVAFWCNPISGHATLYWYQQILGQGPKLLIQFQNNGVVDDSQLPKDRFSAERLKGVDSTLKIQPAKLEDSAVYLCASSLIAVSYNEQFFGPGTRLTVL.

In this sample, this clone turned up a few times. This chain uses TRBV6-6 with TRBJ1-2; TRBD1 aligns across 7 bases. V gave up 6 bases and J gave up 0 bases; unmatched junction bases: 7. The CDR3 covers 15 residues. Germline CDR1 is MNHNY and CDR2 is SVGAGI (reference sequence). CDR3 DNA sequence: TGTGCCAGCAGCATTGGGACAGACGCTAACTATGGCTACACCTTC. Translating it yields CASSIGTDANYGYTF.

The rearrangement links TRBV7-6 to TRBJ1-1, with D possibly being TRBD1 (5 bases). The V end lost 4 bases, the J end lost 7 bases, and 13 bases lay between the germline ends. There are 13 residues in the CDR3. Germline CDR1 is SGHVS and CDR2 is FNYEAQ. As DNA, the CDR3 is TGTGCCAGCAGCTATAATGGGGCCGGTGAAGCTTTCTTT. Amino acid sequence: CASSYNGAGEAFF.

V is TRBV28 and J is TRBJ1-5; 9 nucleotides align to TRBD1. The germline V gene encodes CDR1 MDHEN and CDR2 SYDVKM. V shed 3 bases and J 3 bases; nucleotides not matched to a gene: 6. The CDR3 covers 16 residues. The CDR3 bases are TGTGCCAGCAGTTTGCGGACAGGGGCCATCAATCAGCCCCAGCATTTT. It codes for CASSLRTGAINQPQHF.

The chain combines TRBV6-6 with TRBJ1-1; no firm D call. The CDR3 contains 11 residues. Trimming pared 2 bases from V and 7 bases from J, leaving 5 bases between. Per germline, CDR1 MNHNY and CDR2 SVGAGI (reference sequence). The CDR3 sequence is CASSYRGEAFF. As DNA, the CDR3 is TGTGCCAGCAGTTACCGTGGTGAAGCTTTCTTT.

This rearrangement joins TRBV7-6 to TRBJ2-7, with 11 bases matching TRBD2. Germline V CDR1 and CDR2: SGHVS, FNYEAQ. The ends lost 5 bases at V and 7 bases at J; junction bases unmatched: 7. The CDR3 has 14 amino acids. The CDR3 sequence: CASSISGTSGEQYF. CDR3 nucleotides: TGTGCCAGCAGCATTTCCGGGACTAGCGGAGAGCAGTACTTC.

This clone was seen a few times. V usage is TRBV30 and J usage is TRBJ2-5; D unclear. V was shortened by 0 bases and J by 1 base, with 6 bases between the two germline ends. From germline, CDR1 is GTSNPN and CDR2 SVGIG (reference sequence). The CDR3 consists of 13 residues. The CDR3: CAWSVPPQETQYF. Written as DNA, the CDR3 is TGTGCCTGGAGTGTCCCACCCCAAGAGACCCAGTACTTC. The variable domain in full, completed from reference TRBV30 and TRBJ2-5, reads SQTIHQWPATLVQPVGSPLSLECTVEGTSNPNLYWYRQAAGRGLQLLFYSVGIGQISSEVPQNLSASRPQDRQFILSSKKLLLSDSGFYLCAWSVPPQETQYFGPGTRLLVL.

The V gene is TRBV10-1, the J gene TRBJ2-5; possible D gene TRBD2, 6 bases. Judging by the DNA end, TRBJ2-7 fits better; the J call may be wrong. The germline gives CDR1 WNHNN, CDR2 SYGVQD (reference sequence). There are 15 residues in the CDR3. CDR3 coding DNA: TGCGCCAGCAGTGAGGAGGAGGGCAGATTCTACGAGCAGTACTTC. Translation: CASSEEEGRFYEQYF.

In this sample, this clone turned up a few times. The rearrangement joins TRBV19 to TRBJ1-1; D is unresolved. Germline V gene sequence: CDR1 LNHDA, CDR2 SQIVND (reference sequence). The ends were cut back, 3 bases at V and 4 bases at J, with 9 bases in the middle. The CDR3 is 13 residues long. The CDR3 region is CASSILGSTEAFF. The CDR3 nucleotides read TGTGCCAGTAGTATCTTGGGGAGCACTGAAGCTTTCTTT.

This clone came up once. The chain couples TRBV30 to TRBJ2-5; D remains ambiguous. Germline V CDR1 and CDR2: GTSNPN, SVGIG (reference sequence). The CDR3 runs 12 residues. V was pared by 4 bases and J by 3 bases, with 9 bases between. DNA for the CDR3: TGTGCCTGGAATCGGGCGGAAGAGACCCAGTACTTC. It specifies CAWNRAEETQYF.

The rearrangement links TRBV7-2 to TRBJ1-3, with 9 bases identical to TRBD1. The CDR3 totals 17 residues. V shed 5 bases and J 1 base; nucleotides not matched to a gene: 9. Germline CDR1 is SGHTA and CDR2 is FQGNSA. The CDR3 DNA is TGTGCCAGCAGCGATTACGGGACAGGGAAATCTGGAAACACCATATATTTT. Its protein is CASSDYGTGKSGNTIYF.

The rearrangement uses TRBV19 and TRBJ2-4; possibly TRBD1 or TRBD2 for D (7 bases each). Germline V gives CDR1 LNHDA, CDR2 SQIVND (reference sequence). V was shortened by 5 bases and J by 8 bases, with 10 bases between the two germline ends. The CDR3 extends over 12 amino acids. Written as DNA, the CDR3 is TGTGCCAGTAGTCCAGGGGGGGACATTCAGTACTTC. Translating gives CASSPGGDIQYF. Using reference TRBV19 and TRBJ2-4 for the parts outside the CDR3, the full variable domain is DGGITQSPKYLFRKEGQNVTLSCEQNLNHDAMYWYRQDPGQGLRLIYYSQIVNDFQKGDIAEGYSVSREKKESFPLTVTSAQKNPTAFYLCASSPGGDIQYFGAGTRLSVL.